The entry that follows covers one TCR beta chain sequence. This sample is drawn from a study of control samples from healthy donors and cancer patients. Deletions cut 1 base from V and 7 bases from J, with 8 bases between. The CDR3 length is 13 residues. The V gene's germline CDR1 is MGHRA and CDR2 YSYEKL. TCRdb's copy holds only in-frame clones and misses some; the assay was immunoSEQ multiplex PCR. The sample lists roughly 190,000 clones; 90% to 95% were seen once. The chain has TRBV4-1 and TRBJ1-5; D is uncertain. The material sequenced was blood. This TCR derives from a man younger than 45 in good health. The DNA for the CDR3 is TGCGCCAGCAGCCAAGCTGTCGGCCAGCCCCAGCATTTT. This codes for CASSQAVGQPQHF.